The table lists the clone carrying this T cell receptor beta chain with a few counts. Sequenced by immunoSEQ multiplex PCR; TCRdb stores in-frame clones only, minus some. This sample has 25,000 to 30,000 clones; around 90% occur once, and the top ten carry about 15%. This entry belongs to a study of blood T cell repertoires in COVID-19. Overall study: COVID-19 samples collected from the United States, Italy and Spain covered acute and convalescent phases.

V lost 1 base and J 8 bases, leaving 3 bases between the germline ends. The V gene's germline CDR1 is MGHRA and CDR2 YSYEKL. This CDR3 is built from 11 residues. Sequenced sample: peripheral blood. The source is a human donor in a cohort sampled during active COVID-19. This chain links TRBV4-1 with TRBJ2-1; no reliable D call. This CDR3 reads CASSQAYEQFF. CDR3 nucleotides: TGCGCCAGCAGCCAAGCCTATGAGCAGTTCTTC.